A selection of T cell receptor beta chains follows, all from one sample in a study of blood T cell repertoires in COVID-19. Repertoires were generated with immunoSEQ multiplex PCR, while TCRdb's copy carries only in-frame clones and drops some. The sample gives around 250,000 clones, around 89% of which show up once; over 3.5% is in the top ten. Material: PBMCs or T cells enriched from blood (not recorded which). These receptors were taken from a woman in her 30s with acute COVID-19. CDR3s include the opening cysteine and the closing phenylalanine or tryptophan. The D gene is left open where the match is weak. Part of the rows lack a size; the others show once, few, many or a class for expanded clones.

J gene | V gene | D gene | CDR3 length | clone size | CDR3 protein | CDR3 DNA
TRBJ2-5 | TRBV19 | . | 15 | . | CASSIGQLIGETQYF | TGTGCCAGTAGTATAGGACAGCTTATAGGAGAGACCCAGTACTTC
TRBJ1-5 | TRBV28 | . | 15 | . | CASRVAAYSNQPQHF | TGTGCCAGCAGGGTCGCGGCGTATAGCAATCAGCCCCAGCATTTT
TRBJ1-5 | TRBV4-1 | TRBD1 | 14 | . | CASSPGDSNQPQHF | TGCGCCAGCAGCCCGGGGGACAGTAATCAGCCCCAGCATTTT
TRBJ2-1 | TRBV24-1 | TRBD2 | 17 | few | CATSQRTGLAGAHEQFF | TGTGCCACCAGTCAACGAACGGGACTAGCGGGAGCCCATGAGCAGTTCTTC
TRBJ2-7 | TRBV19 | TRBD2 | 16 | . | CASSISASGAVAEQYF | TGTGCCAGTAGTATAAGTGCTAGCGGAGCCGTAGCAGAGCAGTACTTC
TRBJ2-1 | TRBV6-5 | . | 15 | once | CASSYYGGSYNEQFF | TGTGCCAGCAGTTACTACGGGGGCTCCTACAATGAGCAGTTCTTC
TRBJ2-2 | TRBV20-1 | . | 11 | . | CKARGPGELFF | TGCAAAGCCAGAGGGCCCGGGGAGCTGTTTTTT
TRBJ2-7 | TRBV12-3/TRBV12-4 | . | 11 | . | CASRRGDEQYF | TGTGCCAGCCGACGAGGCGACGAGCAGTACTTC
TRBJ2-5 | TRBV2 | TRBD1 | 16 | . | CASSERSTGDVETQYF | TGTGCCAGCAGTGAAAGGTCGACAGGGGACGTAGAGACCCAGTACTTC
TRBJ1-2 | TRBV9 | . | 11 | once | CASSVGTGYTF | TGTGCCAGCAGCGTAGGTACAGGCTACACCTTC
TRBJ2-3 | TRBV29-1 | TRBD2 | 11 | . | CSSGSADTQYF | TGCTCGAGCGGGAGTGCAGATACGCAGTATTTT
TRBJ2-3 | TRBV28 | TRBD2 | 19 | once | CASTGGDPGLAGGTDTQYF | TGTGCCAGCACCGGGGGGGATCCGGGACTAGCGGGAGGGACAGATACGCAGTATTTT
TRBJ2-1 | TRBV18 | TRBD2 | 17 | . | CASSPMASGNSYNEQFF | TGTGCCAGCTCACCAATGGCTAGCGGGAACTCCTACAATGAGCAGTTCTTC
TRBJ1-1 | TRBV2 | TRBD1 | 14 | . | CASSRQGMNTEAFF | TGTGCCAGCAGCAGACAGGGAATGAACACTGAAGCTTTCTTT
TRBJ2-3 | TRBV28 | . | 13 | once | CASSLQGTDTQYF | TGTGCCAGCAGTTTACAGGGAACAGATACGCAGTATTTT
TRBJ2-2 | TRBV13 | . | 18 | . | CASSLVVRLAGNTGELFF | TGTGCCAGCAGCTTAGTGGTCCGGCTAGCTGGGAACACCGGGGAGCTGTTTTTT
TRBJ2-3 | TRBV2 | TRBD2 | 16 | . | CASSTKGAGGPYTQYF | TGTGCCAGCAGTACGAAGGGGGCGGGAGGGCCGTATACGCAGTATTTT
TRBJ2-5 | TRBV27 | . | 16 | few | CATRPGGVLSGETQYF | TGTGCCACCAGACCCGGGGGAGTTCTCTCCGGGGAGACCCAGTACTTC
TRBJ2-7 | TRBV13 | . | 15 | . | CASSQRQRVSYEQYF | TGTGCCAGCAGTCAACGACAGCGGGTCTCCTACGAGCAGTACTTC
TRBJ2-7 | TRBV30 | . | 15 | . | CAWSGSGLSSYEQYF | TGTGCCTGGAGTGGGAGCGGGCTCTCCTCCTACGAGCAGTACTTC
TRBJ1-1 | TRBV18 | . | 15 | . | CASSIDEVPNTEAFF | TGTGCCAGCTCAATTGACGAGGTTCCCAACACTGAAGCTTTCTTT
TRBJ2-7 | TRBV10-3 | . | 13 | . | CAISEVEVVEQYF | TGTGCCATCAGTGAGGTGGAGGTGGTGGAGCAGTACTTC
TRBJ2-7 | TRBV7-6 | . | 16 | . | CASSPSLGEGSYEQYF | TGTGCCAGCAGCCCCTCGCTAGGGGAAGGGTCCTACGAGCAGTACTTC
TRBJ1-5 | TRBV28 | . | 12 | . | CASSFQGQPQHF | TGTGCCAGCAGTTTTCAGGGCCAGCCCCAGCATTTT
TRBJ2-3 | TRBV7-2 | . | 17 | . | CASSLATPLEGTDTQYF | TGTGCCAGCAGCTTAGCGACCCCACTGGAGGGCACAGATACGCAGTATTTT
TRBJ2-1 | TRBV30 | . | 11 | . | CAWRRVNEQFF | TGTGCCTGGAGGAGGGTCAATGAGCAGTTCTTC
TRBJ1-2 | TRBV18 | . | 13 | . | CASSPRDSEGYTF | TGTGCCAGCTCACCACGGGACTCGGAAGGCTACACCTTC
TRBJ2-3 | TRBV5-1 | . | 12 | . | CASSPDSWAQYF | TGCGCCAGCAGCCCAGACTCCTGGGCGCAGTATTTT
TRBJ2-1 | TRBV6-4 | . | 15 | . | CASSDGSTAPNEQFF | TGTGCCAGCAGTGACGGCTCCACAGCACCCAATGAGCAGTTCTTC
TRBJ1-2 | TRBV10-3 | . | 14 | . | CATPLNDSLYGYTF | TGTGCCACCCCCCTGAACGACAGTCTCTATGGCTACACCTTC
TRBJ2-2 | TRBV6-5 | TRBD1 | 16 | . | CASSYQGTGVTGELFF | TGTGCCAGCAGTTACCAAGGGACAGGGGTCACCGGGGAGCTGTTTTTT
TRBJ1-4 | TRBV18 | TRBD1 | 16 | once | CASSAQTGAGDEKLFF | TGTGCCAGCTCAGCCCAAACAGGGGCCGGGGATGAAAAACTGTTTTTT
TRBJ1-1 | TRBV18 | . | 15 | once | CASSRLEGAITEAFF | TGTGCCAGCTCACGGCTCGAAGGGGCGATCACTGAAGCTTTCTTT
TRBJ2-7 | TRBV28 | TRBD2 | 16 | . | CASSLGQRGSSYEQYF | TGTGCCAGCAGTTTAGGGCAGCGGGGCAGCTCCTACGAGCAGTACTTC
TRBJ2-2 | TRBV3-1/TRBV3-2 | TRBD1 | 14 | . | CASSQETGTGELFF | TGTGCCAGCAGCCAAGAGACAGGGACGGGGGAGCTGTTTTTT
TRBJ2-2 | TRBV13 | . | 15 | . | CASSLSEPRTGELFF | TGTGCCAGCAGCTTATCGGAGCCCCGAACCGGGGAGCTGTTTTTT
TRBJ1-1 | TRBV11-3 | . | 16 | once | CASSPGGDPSSAEAFF | TGTGCCAGCAGCCCCGGCGGAGACCCCTCTAGCGCTGAAGCTTTCTTT
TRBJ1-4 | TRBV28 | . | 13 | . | CASSLVPYEKLFF | TGTGCCAGCAGTTTAGTCCCCTATGAAAAACTGTTTTTT
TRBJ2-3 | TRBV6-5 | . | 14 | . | CASCLAEGGDTQYF | TGTGCCAGCTGCCTAGCGGAGGGGGGGGATACGCAGTATTTT
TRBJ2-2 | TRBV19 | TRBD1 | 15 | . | CASSATGDRTGELFF | TGTGCCAGTAGTGCGACAGGGGACCGCACCGGGGAGCTGTTTTTT
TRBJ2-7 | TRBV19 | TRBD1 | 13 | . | CASSPGQNYEQYF | TGTGCCAGTAGTCCGGGACAGAACTACGAGCAGTACTTC
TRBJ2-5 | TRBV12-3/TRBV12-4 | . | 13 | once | CASSRDYQETQYF | TGTGCCAGCAGTCGGGACTACCAAGAGACCCAGTACTTC
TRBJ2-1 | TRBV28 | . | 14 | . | CASSPSSSYNEQFF | TGTGCCAGCAGCCCCTCGAGCTCCTACAATGAGCAGTTCTTC
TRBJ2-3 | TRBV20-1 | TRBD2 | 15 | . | CSASVRAGGTDTQYF | TGCAGTGCTAGTGTCAGAGCGGGAGGCACAGATACGCAGTATTTT
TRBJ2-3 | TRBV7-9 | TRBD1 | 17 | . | CASSLQAGTDTTDTQYF | TGTGCCAGCAGCTTACAAGCCGGGACAGACACCACAGATACGCAGTATTTT
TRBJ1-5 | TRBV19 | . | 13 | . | CASRTNSNQPQHF | TGTGCCAGTAGGACAAATAGCAATCAGCCCCAGCATTTT